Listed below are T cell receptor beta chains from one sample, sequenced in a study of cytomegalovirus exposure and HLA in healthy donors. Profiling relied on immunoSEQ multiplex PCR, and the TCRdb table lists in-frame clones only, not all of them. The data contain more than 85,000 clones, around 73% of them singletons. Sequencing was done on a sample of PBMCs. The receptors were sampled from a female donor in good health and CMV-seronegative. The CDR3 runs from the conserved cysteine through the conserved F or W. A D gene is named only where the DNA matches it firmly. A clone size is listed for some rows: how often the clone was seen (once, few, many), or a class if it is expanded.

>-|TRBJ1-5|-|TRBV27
TGTGCCAGCAGTTTATCGGGGGACAAGGGACCTAATCAGCCCCAGCATTTT
CASSLSGDKGPNQPQHF
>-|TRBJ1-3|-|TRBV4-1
TGCGCCAGCAGCTCCCCTTACCGGGACTATGGAAACACCATATATTTT
CASSSPYRDYGNTIYF
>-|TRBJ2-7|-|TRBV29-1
TGCAGCGTTGCTATAACTCTAGAGCAGTACTTC
CSVAITLEQYF
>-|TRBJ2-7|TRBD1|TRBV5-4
TGTGCCAGCAGCTTAAGTTGGGGACAGGGTATTTACGAGCAGTACTTC
CASSLSWGQGIYEQYF
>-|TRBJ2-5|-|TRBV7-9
TGTGCCAGCAGCCCACTTATCTCAAACACAGGGCTGGTAGAGACCCAGTACTTC
CASSPLISNTGLVETQYF
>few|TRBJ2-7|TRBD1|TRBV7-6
TGTGCCAGCAGCTTAGTTACCGGGACAGGGTCCGACGAGCAGTACTTC
CASSLVTGTGSDEQYF
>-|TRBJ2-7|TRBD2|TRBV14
TGTGCCAGCAGCCAAGATAGGTGGGAGGGCGAGGAATCCTACGAGCAGTACTTC
CASSQDRWEGEESYEQYF
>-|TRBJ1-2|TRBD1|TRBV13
TGTGCCAGCAGCTCCGGACAGGGTTCCTATGGCTACACCTTC
CASSSGQGSYGYTF
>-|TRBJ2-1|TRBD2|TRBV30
TGTGCCTGGAGTGTTAGGTCTAGCGGATGGGTGTACAATGAGCAGTTCTTC
CAWSVRSSGWVYNEQFF
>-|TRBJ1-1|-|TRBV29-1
TGCAGCGTTGCTAGCGACACCACGAACACTGAAGCTTTCTTT
CSVASDTTNTEAFF
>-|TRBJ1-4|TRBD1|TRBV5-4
TGTGCCAGCAGCTTTCGCACCGGACAGGGGGGAAATGAAAAACTGTTTTTT
CASSFRTGQGGNEKLFF
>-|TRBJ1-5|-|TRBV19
TGTGCCAGTACGGGTGTCCAGCCCCAGCATTTT
CASTGVQPQHF
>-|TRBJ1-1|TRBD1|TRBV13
TGTGCCAGCAGCCCTCGACAGGGTCTGAACACTGAAGCTTTCTTT
CASSPRQGLNTEAFF
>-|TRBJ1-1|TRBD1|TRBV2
TGTGCCAGCAGTGCTAAAGGACAGGGGAGAACTGAAGCTTTCTTT
CASSAKGQGRTEAFF
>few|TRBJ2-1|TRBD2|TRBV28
TGTGCCAGCAGTCCCCGAGGCGGGAGGAAAAATGAGCAGTTCTTC
CASSPRGGRKNEQFF
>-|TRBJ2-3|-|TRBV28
TGTGCCAGCAGTTTCCCCCCGGGGATCGAACAGTATTTT
CASSFPPGIEQYF
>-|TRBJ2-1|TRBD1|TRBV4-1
TGCGCCAGCAGCCAAGGGGGGACAGCAGTGCAGTTCTTC
CASSQGGTAVQFF
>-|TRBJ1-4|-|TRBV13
TGTGCCAGCAGCCTCAACCAGCTAGGTGCCGCCGAAAAACTGTTTTTT
CASSLNQLGAAEKLFF
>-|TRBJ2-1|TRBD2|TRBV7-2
TGTGCCAGCAGCTTAGGATCGGGCGGGGGGAATGAGCAGTTCTTC
CASSLGSGGGNEQFF
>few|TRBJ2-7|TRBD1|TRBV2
TGTGCCAGCAGTCCCGGACAGGGCTCCTACGAGCAGTACTTC
CASSPGQGSYEQYF
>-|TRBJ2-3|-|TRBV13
TGTGCCAGCAGCCAAAAAATTAGCGTGAGACTCACAGATACGCAGTATTTT
CASSQKISVRLTDTQYF
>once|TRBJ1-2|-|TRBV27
TGTGCCAGCAGTTTATCCCAGGGGAATGGCTACACCTTC
CASSLSQGNGYTF
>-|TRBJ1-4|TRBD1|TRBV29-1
TGCAGCGCGTACCGGGACAGGAGTGTGTTAACTAATGAAAAACTGTTTTTT
CSAYRDRSVLTNEKLFF
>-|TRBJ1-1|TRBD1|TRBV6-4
TGTGCCAGCAGTATGACAGGGGCCACTGAAGCTTTCTTT
CASSMTGATEAFF
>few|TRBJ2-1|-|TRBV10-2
TGCGCCAGCGGGAAGGGGATTGACAATGAGCAGTTCTTC
CASGKGIDNEQFF
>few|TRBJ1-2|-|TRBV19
TGTGCCAGTAGTCGGGACTATGGCTACACCTTC
CASSRDYGYTF
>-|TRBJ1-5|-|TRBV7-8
TGTGCCAGCAGCTTAGCTAATAATCAGCCCCAGCATTTT
CASSLANNQPQHF
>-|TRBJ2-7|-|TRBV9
TGTGCCAGCAGCGTTGGAGGGGGCCGCGAGCAGTACTTC
CASSVGGGREQYF
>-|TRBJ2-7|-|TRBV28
TGTGCCAGCGCCTTTAGAACCTACGAGCAGTACTTC
CASAFRTYEQYF
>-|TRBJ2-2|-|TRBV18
TGTGCCAGCGCACCCAAACAGGTGGGCACCGGGGAGCTGTTTTTT
CASAPKQVGTGELFF
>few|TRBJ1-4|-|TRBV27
TGTGCCAGCAGTGACTCGGGAGCTGAAAAACTGTTTTTT
CASSDSGAEKLFF
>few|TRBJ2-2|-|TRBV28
TGTGCCAGCAGCCTTGGGGGGTCCGACGGGGAGCTGTTTTTT
CASSLGGSDGELFF
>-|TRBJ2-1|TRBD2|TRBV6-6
TGTGCCAGCAGTTTACTAGCGGGGTACAATGAGCAGTTCTTC
CASSLLAGYNEQFF
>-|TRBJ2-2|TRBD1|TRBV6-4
TGTGCCAGCAGTCAGGGGGCCGTCGGGGAGCTGTTTTTT
CASSQGAVGELFF
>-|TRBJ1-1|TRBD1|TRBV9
TGTGCCAGCAGCGAGGGACAGGGTAAGAAAGCTTTCTTT
CASSEGQGKKAFF
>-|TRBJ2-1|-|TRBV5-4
TGTGCCAGCAGCTTTGGCAGGGACAACAATGAGCAGTTCTTC
CASSFGRDNNEQFF
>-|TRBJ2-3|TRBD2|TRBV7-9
TGTGCCAGCACCGCCCCCGGGACTAGCTATGAGGATACGCAGTATTTT
CASTAPGTSYEDTQYF
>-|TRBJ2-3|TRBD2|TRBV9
TGTGCCAGCAACCCCGGACTAGCGGGAATCACAGATACGCAGTATTTT
CASNPGLAGITDTQYF
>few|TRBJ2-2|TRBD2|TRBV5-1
TGCGCCAGCAGCTTTAGCGGGGGATACACCGGGGAGCTGTTTTTT
CASSFSGGYTGELFF
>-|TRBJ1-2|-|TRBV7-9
TGTGCCAGCAGCTTAGCAGGGGGTGACTATGGCTACACCTTC
CASSLAGGDYGYTF
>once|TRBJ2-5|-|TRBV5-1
TGCGCCAGCAGCTCGGGGCAAGAGACCCAGTACTTC
CASSSGQETQYF
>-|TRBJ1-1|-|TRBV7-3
TGTGCCAGCAGCTCTCAGGGCGGCACTGAAGCTTTCTTT
CASSSQGGTEAFF
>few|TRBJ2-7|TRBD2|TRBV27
TGTGCCAGCAGTTTTGGGACTAGCGGCTACGAGCAGTACTTC
CASSFGTSGYEQYF
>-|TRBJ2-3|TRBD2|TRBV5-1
TGCGCCAGCAGCTTGGGACTAGCCACAGATACGCAGTATTTT
CASSLGLATDTQYF
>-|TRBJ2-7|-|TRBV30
TGTGCCTGGGTCCGGGACACCTCCTACGAGCAGTACTTC
CAWVRDTSYEQYF
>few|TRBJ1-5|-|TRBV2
TGTGCCAGCATGAGGGAGGGAATTCAGCCCCAGCATTTT
CASMREGIQPQHF
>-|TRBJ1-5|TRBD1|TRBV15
TGTGCCACCAGCAGAGCCCAGGGACAGAGGGCCTTTAGCAATCAGCCCCAGCATTTT
CATSRAQGQRAFSNQPQHF
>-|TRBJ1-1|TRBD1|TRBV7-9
TGTTCCAGCAGCTTTTGGACAGGGAACACTGAAGCTTTCTTT
CSSSFWTGNTEAFF